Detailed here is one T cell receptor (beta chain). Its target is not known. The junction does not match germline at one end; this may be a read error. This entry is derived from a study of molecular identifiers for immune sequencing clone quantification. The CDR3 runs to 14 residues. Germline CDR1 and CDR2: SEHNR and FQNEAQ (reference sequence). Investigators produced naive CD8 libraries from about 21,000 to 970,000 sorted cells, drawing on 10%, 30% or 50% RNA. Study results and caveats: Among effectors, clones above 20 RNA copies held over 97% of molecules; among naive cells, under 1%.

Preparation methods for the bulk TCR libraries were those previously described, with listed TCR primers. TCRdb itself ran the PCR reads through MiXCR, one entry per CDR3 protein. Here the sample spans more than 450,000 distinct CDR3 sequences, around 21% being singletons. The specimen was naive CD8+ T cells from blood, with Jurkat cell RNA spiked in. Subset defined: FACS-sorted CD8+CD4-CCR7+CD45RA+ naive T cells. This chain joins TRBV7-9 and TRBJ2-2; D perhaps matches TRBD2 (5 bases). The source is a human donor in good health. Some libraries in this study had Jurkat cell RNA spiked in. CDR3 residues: CASRKVEGTGEPFF. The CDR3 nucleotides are TGTGCCAGCAGGAAAGTAGAGGGCACCGGGGAGCCGTTTTTT.